These T cell receptor beta chains were read from a single sample in a study of blood T cells in healthy people across ages. From the 5' RACE reads, TCRdb called clonotypes with MiXCR, one entry per CDR3 protein. The sample records roughly 900,000 distinct CDR3 sequences, about 48% being singletons. Sequenced sample: blood. The receptors were sampled from a man aged 30 to 45 in good health. CDR3s include the opening cysteine and the closing phenylalanine or tryptophan. A D gene is named only where the DNA matches it firmly. Rows may omit the clone size; those that give it use once, few, many or a size class.

d_call: .; v_call: TRBV14; cdr3_length: 16; j_call: TRBJ2-5; clone_size: .; cdr3_nt: TGTGCCAGCAGCCCTGTGGGCAAACTTATCCAAGAGACCCAGTACTTC; cdr3_aa: CASSPVGKLIQETQYF
d_call: .; v_call: TRBV24-1; cdr3_length: 13; j_call: TRBJ1-1; clone_size: .; cdr3_nt: TGTGCCACCAGTGATTCCCGACAGCGCGAAGCTTTCTTT; cdr3_aa: CATSDSRQREAFF
d_call: TRBD1; v_call: TRBV4-2; cdr3_length: 15; j_call: TRBJ1-2; clone_size: .; cdr3_nt: TGTGCCAGCAGCCAAGGGGTACGGCAGGGGGCTGGCTACACCTTC; cdr3_aa: CASSQGVRQGAGYTF
d_call: .; v_call: TRBV7-8; cdr3_length: 13; j_call: TRBJ2-2; clone_size: few; cdr3_nt: TGTGCCAGCTCGGGACTCAACACCGGGGAGCTGTTTTTT; cdr3_aa: CASSGLNTGELFF
d_call: TRBD2; v_call: TRBV6-5; cdr3_length: 19; j_call: TRBJ2-2; clone_size: .; cdr3_nt: TGTGCCAGCAGTTACTTCCCCCGGGTAGCGGGGGGGAACACCGGGGAGCTGTTTTTT; cdr3_aa: CASSYFPRVAGGNTGELFF
d_call: .; v_call: TRBV18; cdr3_length: 13; j_call: TRBJ2-7; clone_size: few; cdr3_nt: TGTGCCAGCTCATCCCAGGGGGGTTACGAGCAGTACTTC; cdr3_aa: CASSSQGGYEQYF
d_call: TRBD2; v_call: TRBV7-9; cdr3_length: 14; j_call: TRBJ2-5; clone_size: .; cdr3_nt: TGTGCCAGCAGCTTTAGCGGGGGGCCAGAGACCCAGTACTTC; cdr3_aa: CASSFSGGPETQYF
d_call: TRBD2; v_call: TRBV20-1; cdr3_length: 16; j_call: TRBJ2-2; clone_size: .; cdr3_nt: TGCAGTGCTAGAGATTGGGGGGGGATAAACACCGGGGAGCTGTTTTTT; cdr3_aa: CSARDWGGINTGELFF
d_call: .; v_call: TRBV6-5; cdr3_length: 14; j_call: TRBJ1-1; clone_size: many; cdr3_nt: TGTGCCAGCAGTTACTCCCCAGGAAACACTGAAGCTTTCTTT; cdr3_aa: CASSYSPGNTEAFF
d_call: .; v_call: TRBV29-1; cdr3_length: 14; j_call: TRBJ2-2; clone_size: once; cdr3_nt: TGCAGCGGTCGACCGGCAGGGATACCCGGGGAGCTGTTTTTT; cdr3_aa: CSGRPAGIPGELFF
d_call: .; v_call: TRBV6-5; cdr3_length: 14; j_call: TRBJ2-3; clone_size: .; cdr3_nt: TGTGCCAGCAGACCACAGGGGGGGCCAGATACGCAGTATTTT; cdr3_aa: CASRPQGGPDTQYF
d_call: .; v_call: TRBV12-3/TRBV12-4; cdr3_length: 13; j_call: TRBJ2-3; clone_size: .; cdr3_nt: TGTGCCAGCAGTAGCCGGGGGGCGGATACGCAGTATTTT; cdr3_aa: CASSSRGADTQYF
d_call: TRBD1; v_call: TRBV6-5; cdr3_length: 15; j_call: TRBJ2-2; clone_size: .; cdr3_nt: TGTGCCAGCAGTTGGACAGGGGGCATCACCGGGGAGCTGTTTTTT; cdr3_aa: CASSWTGGITGELFF
d_call: .; v_call: TRBV6-2/TRBV6-3; cdr3_length: 14; j_call: TRBJ1-5; clone_size: .; cdr3_nt: TGTGCCAGCAGTATGACGGGGGGCAATCAGCCCCAGCATTTT; cdr3_aa: CASSMTGGNQPQHF
d_call: TRBD1; v_call: TRBV6-2/TRBV6-3; cdr3_length: 14; j_call: TRBJ2-7; clone_size: few; cdr3_nt: TGTGCCAGCAGTTACGGACAGGAAAGCCACGAGCAGTACTTC; cdr3_aa: CASSYGQESHEQYF
d_call: .; v_call: TRBV7-8; cdr3_length: 16; j_call: TRBJ2-3; clone_size: .; cdr3_nt: TGTACCAGCAGCTTAGGGGGGACATTGAGCACAGATACGCAGTATTTT; cdr3_aa: CTSSLGGTLSTDTQYF
d_call: .; v_call: TRBV24-1; cdr3_length: 14; j_call: TRBJ1-5; clone_size: few; cdr3_nt: TGTGCCACCAGTCTCCCTGACAGTAGCCAGCCCCAGCATTTT; cdr3_aa: CATSLPDSSQPQHF
d_call: .; v_call: TRBV10-3; cdr3_length: 17; j_call: TRBJ1-1; clone_size: .; cdr3_nt: TGTGCCATCAGTGTATATGTCACCGATCTAACAAACACTGAAGCTTTCTTT; cdr3_aa: CAISVYVTDLTNTEAFF
d_call: TRBD1; v_call: TRBV20-1; cdr3_length: 12; j_call: TRBJ2-7; clone_size: few; cdr3_nt: TGCAGTGCTACAGGACAGGTCTACGAGCAGTACTTC; cdr3_aa: CSATGQVYEQYF
d_call: TRBD1; v_call: TRBV10-3; cdr3_length: 14; j_call: TRBJ2-7; clone_size: .; cdr3_nt: TGTGCCATCAAGTCCACAGGGGGTGGTCGCGAGCAGTACTTC; cdr3_aa: CAIKSTGGGREQYF
d_call: TRBD1; v_call: TRBV6-5; cdr3_length: 16; j_call: TRBJ2-3; clone_size: .; cdr3_nt: TGTGCCAGCAGCCCACCCCCCGGGACAGGTACAGATACGCAGTATTTT; cdr3_aa: CASSPPPGTGTDTQYF
d_call: .; v_call: TRBV7-8; cdr3_length: 14; j_call: TRBJ2-5; clone_size: .; cdr3_nt: TGTGCCAGCAGCTTGTGGCAGAGACAAGAGACCCAGTACTTC; cdr3_aa: CASSLWQRQETQYF
d_call: .; v_call: TRBV7-2; cdr3_length: 17; j_call: TRBJ2-6; clone_size: .; cdr3_nt: TGTGCCAGCAGCTTAGGATCGGTGATGACTGGGGCCAACGTCCTGACTTTC; cdr3_aa: CASSLGSVMTGANVLTF
d_call: .; v_call: TRBV27; cdr3_length: 14; j_call: TRBJ2-1; clone_size: few; cdr3_nt: TGTGCCAGCAGTTTCCAGGGGACGTCCAATGAGCAGTTCTTC; cdr3_aa: CASSFQGTSNEQFF
d_call: .; v_call: TRBV14; cdr3_length: 16; j_call: TRBJ2-1; clone_size: .; cdr3_nt: TGTGCCAGCAGCCTCCTCGGGGGAGGTCCCTACAATGAGCAGTTCTTC; cdr3_aa: CASSLLGGGPYNEQFF
d_call: TRBD2; v_call: TRBV6-2/TRBV6-3; cdr3_length: 18; j_call: TRBJ2-4; clone_size: .; cdr3_nt: TGTGCCAGCAGTTACGTTTTAGCGGGGGGCTCGGCCAAAAACATTCAGTACTTC; cdr3_aa: CASSYVLAGGSAKNIQYF
d_call: .; v_call: TRBV6-4; cdr3_length: 13; j_call: TRBJ2-7; clone_size: .; cdr3_nt: TGTGCCAGCAGCGTCGTTGAGGGGGGGGACCAGTACTTC; cdr3_aa: CASSVVEGGDQYF
d_call: .; v_call: TRBV20-1; cdr3_length: 12; j_call: TRBJ1-5; clone_size: .; cdr3_nt: TGCAGTGCGAACAGTGGGGATCAGCCCCAGCATTTT; cdr3_aa: CSANSGDQPQHF
d_call: TRBD2; v_call: TRBV6-5; cdr3_length: 14; j_call: TRBJ2-1; clone_size: .; cdr3_nt: TGTGCCAGCAGCCGCCGTGGGGGGGGGAATGAGCAGTTCTTC; cdr3_aa: CASSRRGGGNEQFF
d_call: .; v_call: TRBV12-3/TRBV12-4; cdr3_length: 14; j_call: TRBJ1-2; clone_size: .; cdr3_nt: TGTGCCAACGGAGTCAGGGGCCGGGATTCGGGCTACACCTTC; cdr3_aa: CANGVRGRDSGYTF
d_call: .; v_call: TRBV7-2; cdr3_length: 13; j_call: TRBJ2-7; clone_size: once; cdr3_nt: TGTGCCAGCAGCTTCCTGACAGGACCCGAGCAGTACTTC; cdr3_aa: CASSFLTGPEQYF
d_call: .; v_call: TRBV4-1; cdr3_length: 16; j_call: TRBJ2-7; clone_size: once; cdr3_nt: TGCGCCAGCAGCCCTCATAAGGAGGAACCCTCCTACGAGCAGTACTTC; cdr3_aa: CASSPHKEEPSYEQYF
d_call: .; v_call: TRBV28; cdr3_length: 17; j_call: TRBJ2-6; clone_size: .; cdr3_nt: TGTGCCAGCAGTTTAAGGGCAGGTTTCTCTGGGGCCAACGTCCTGACTTTC; cdr3_aa: CASSLRAGFSGANVLTF
d_call: TRBD2; v_call: TRBV6-5; cdr3_length: 18; j_call: TRBJ2-3; clone_size: few; cdr3_nt: TGTGCCAGCAGTTCCCCGGGACTAGCGGGGGGCCACCCAGATACGCAGTATTTT; cdr3_aa: CASSSPGLAGGHPDTQYF
d_call: .; v_call: TRBV12-3/TRBV12-4; cdr3_length: 13; j_call: TRBJ2-1; clone_size: few; cdr3_nt: TGTGCCAGCTGGCGGGGAGTCGGCAATGAGCAGTTCTTC; cdr3_aa: CASWRGVGNEQFF
d_call: .; v_call: TRBV7-2; cdr3_length: 14; j_call: TRBJ2-4; clone_size: .; cdr3_nt: TGTGCCAGCAGTCGAGAGGGGGCCAAAAACATTCAGTACTTC; cdr3_aa: CASSREGAKNIQYF
d_call: .; v_call: TRBV7-2; cdr3_length: 15; j_call: TRBJ2-7; clone_size: .; cdr3_nt: TGTGCCAGCAGCTTAGGACCCGCCAGCTCCTACGAGCAGTACTTC; cdr3_aa: CASSLGPASSYEQYF
d_call: TRBD2; v_call: TRBV15; cdr3_length: 17; j_call: TRBJ2-3; clone_size: .; cdr3_nt: TGTGCCACCAGCAGAGTAGTGCTAGCGGGGGGGCTGGATACGCAGTATTTT; cdr3_aa: CATSRVVLAGGLDTQYF
d_call: TRBD1; v_call: TRBV12-3/TRBV12-4; cdr3_length: 13; j_call: TRBJ1-6; clone_size: few; cdr3_nt: TGTGCCGACAGGGGATCCTATAATTCACCCCTCCACTTT; cdr3_aa: CADRGSYNSPLHF
d_call: .; v_call: TRBV14; cdr3_length: 13; j_call: TRBJ2-3; clone_size: .; cdr3_nt: TGTGCCAGCAGCCAAGATTTGGGGTATACGCAGTATTTT; cdr3_aa: CASSQDLGYTQYF
d_call: TRBD1; v_call: TRBV6-5; cdr3_length: 16; j_call: TRBJ2-3; clone_size: few; cdr3_nt: TGTGCCAGCAGTTACACCGGGACAGGGACGTTGGATACGCAGTATTTT; cdr3_aa: CASSYTGTGTLDTQYF
d_call: .; v_call: TRBV3-1; cdr3_length: 15; j_call: TRBJ1-1; clone_size: .; cdr3_nt: TGTGCCAGCAGCCAAACTCGTCAGTCTGACACTGAAGCTTTCTTT; cdr3_aa: CASSQTRQSDTEAFF
d_call: .; v_call: TRBV4-2; cdr3_length: 15; j_call: TRBJ2-1; clone_size: .; cdr3_nt: TGTGCCAGCAACCCCGGGACTCACTCTCCCAATGAGCAGTTCTTC; cdr3_aa: CASNPGTHSPNEQFF
d_call: .; v_call: TRBV29-1; cdr3_length: 12; j_call: TRBJ2-5; clone_size: .; cdr3_nt: TGCAGCGTTCGAGGGCACGGAGAGACCCAGTACTTC; cdr3_aa: CSVRGHGETQYF
d_call: .; v_call: TRBV4-3; cdr3_length: 17; j_call: TRBJ2-7; clone_size: .; cdr3_nt: TGCGCCAGCAGCCAAGAATGGAACAGGGGGACTACCTACGAGCAGTACTTC; cdr3_aa: CASSQEWNRGTTYEQYF
d_call: TRBD1; v_call: TRBV3-1; cdr3_length: 16; j_call: TRBJ2-7; clone_size: few; cdr3_nt: TGTGCCAGCAGCCAAGATTCCGGACAGGGGAAATACGAGCAGTACTTC; cdr3_aa: CASSQDSGQGKYEQYF
d_call: .; v_call: TRBV5-1; cdr3_length: 13; j_call: TRBJ2-7; clone_size: .; cdr3_nt: TGCGCCAGCAGCGTGGCTACGGGTTACGAGCAGTACTTC; cdr3_aa: CASSVATGYEQYF
d_call: TRBD1; v_call: TRBV11-3; cdr3_length: 13; j_call: TRBJ2-4; clone_size: .; cdr3_nt: TGTGCCAGCAGCAAGGACAGGGGGCAAGAGCAGTACTTC; cdr3_aa: CASSKDRGQEQYF
d_call: .; v_call: TRBV25-1; cdr3_length: 15; j_call: TRBJ2-1; clone_size: .; cdr3_nt: TGTGCCAGCAGTTGGAATTATGAGGACCAAGGGACCCAGTTCTTC; cdr3_aa: CASSWNYEDQGTQFF